The present entry profiles one T cell receptor beta chain with its context. Within the sample, other DNA sequences also encode this same CDR3. This sample was taken from a study of cytomegalovirus exposure and HLA in healthy donors. The CDR3 extends over 15 amino acids. CDR1 is SGHRS, CDR2 YFSETQ, per germline. The V segment lost 0 bases and the J segment 5 bases; nucleotides outside the gene matches: 0. PCR amplification relied on 60 Vbeta primers (plus 13 Jbeta primers). The assay was immunoSEQ multiplex PCR, and TCRdb's table has in-frame clones only and misses some. The top ten hold approximately 1.5% of the sample, which has around 180,000 clones, about 65% seen once.

The TCR was taken from a girl between 5 and 17 years old in good health and CMV-seronegative. Material for sequencing was PBMCs. The rearrangement uses TRBV5-1 and TRBJ2-3, with 13 nucleotides matching TRBD2. CDR3 protein: CASSLGLAGGDTQYF. For the CDR3, the DNA is TGCGCCAGCAGCTTGGGACTAGCGGGAGGAGATACGCAGTATTTT.